This TCR beta chain came from a study of T cell clones after liver transplantation. Study overall: Post-transplant blood was tracked for graft-donor-reactive T cell clones identified in a pre-transplant mixed lymphocyte reaction. Three of eight recipients were HCV-positive; others had non-autoimmune, non-viral indications.

Trimming removed 3 bases at V and 4 bases at J, with 12 bases between. The CDR3 sequence is 14 residues long. Germline values: CDR1 KGHSH, CDR2 LQKENI. Study findings and constraints: The donor-reactive repertoire was only partly measurable in a couple of subjects, lacking donor cells.

The repertoire was sequenced with immunoSEQ multiplex PCR; TCRdb's copy has only in-frame clones and lacks some. The data contain over 90,000 clones, about 86% of them singletons. Concerning this clone itself: Antigen specificity is unknown.

The chain couples TRBV18 to TRBJ1-1; TRBD1 is a possible D gene (6 bases). Material: CD4+ T cells from blood, obtained around 44 months after liver transplant. This receptor was obtained from a human patient who received a liver transplant. Some T cells may be transferred from the graft donor. In DNA, the CDR3 is TGTGCCAGCTCACCCAAGGGGGGAGGCACTGAAGCTTTCTTT. This codes for CASSPKGGGTEAFF.